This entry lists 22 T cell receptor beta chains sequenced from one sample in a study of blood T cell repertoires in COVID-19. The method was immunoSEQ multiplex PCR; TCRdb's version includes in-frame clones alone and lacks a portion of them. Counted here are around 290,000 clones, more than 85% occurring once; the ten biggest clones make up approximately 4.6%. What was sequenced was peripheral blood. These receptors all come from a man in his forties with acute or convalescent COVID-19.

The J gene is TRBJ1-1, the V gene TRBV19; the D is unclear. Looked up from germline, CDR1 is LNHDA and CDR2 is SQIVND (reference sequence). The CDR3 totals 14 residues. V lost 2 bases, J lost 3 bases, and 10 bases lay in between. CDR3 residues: CASSILAQDTEAFF. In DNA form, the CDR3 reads TGTGCCAGTAGTATATTGGCGCAGGACACTGAAGCTTTCTTT.

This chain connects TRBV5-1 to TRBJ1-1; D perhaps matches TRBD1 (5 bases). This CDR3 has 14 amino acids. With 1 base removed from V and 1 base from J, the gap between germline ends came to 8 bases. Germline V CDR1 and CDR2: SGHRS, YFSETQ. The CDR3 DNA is TGCGCCAGCAGCTTGTGGCAGGGGAACACTGAAGCTTTCTTT. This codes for CASSLWQGNTEAFF.

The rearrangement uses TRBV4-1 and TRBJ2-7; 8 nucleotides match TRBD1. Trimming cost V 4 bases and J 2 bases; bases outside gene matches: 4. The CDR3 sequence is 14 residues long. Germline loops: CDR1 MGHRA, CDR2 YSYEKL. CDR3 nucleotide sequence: TGCGCCAGCAGCCTCGGACAGGGTCCCTACGAGCAGTACTTC. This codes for CASSLGQGPYEQYF.

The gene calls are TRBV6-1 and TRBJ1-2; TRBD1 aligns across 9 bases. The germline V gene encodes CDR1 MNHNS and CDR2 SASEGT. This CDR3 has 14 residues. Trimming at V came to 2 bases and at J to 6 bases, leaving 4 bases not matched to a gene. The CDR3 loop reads CASSERRTGDGYTF. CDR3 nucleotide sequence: TGTGCCAGCAGTGAAAGGAGGACAGGGGATGGCTACACCTTC.

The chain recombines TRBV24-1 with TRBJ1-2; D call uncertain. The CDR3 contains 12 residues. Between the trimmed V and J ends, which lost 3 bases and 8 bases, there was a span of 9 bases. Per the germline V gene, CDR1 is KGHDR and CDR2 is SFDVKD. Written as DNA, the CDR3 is TGTGCCACCAGTGATCCCCGAGCGGGCTACACCTTC. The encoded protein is CATSDPRAGYTF.

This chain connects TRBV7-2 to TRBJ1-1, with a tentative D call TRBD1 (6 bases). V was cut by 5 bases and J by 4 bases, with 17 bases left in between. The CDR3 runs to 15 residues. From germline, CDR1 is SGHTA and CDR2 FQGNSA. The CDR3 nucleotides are TGTGCCAGCAGCCCTCGGACAGCTTCGGGCACTGAAGCTTTCTTT. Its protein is CASSPRTASGTEAFF.

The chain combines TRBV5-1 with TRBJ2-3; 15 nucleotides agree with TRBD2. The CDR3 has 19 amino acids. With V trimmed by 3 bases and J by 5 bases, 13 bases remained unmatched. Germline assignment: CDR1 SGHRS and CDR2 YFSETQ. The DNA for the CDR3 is TGCGCCAGCAGCTGGGGACTAGCGGGGGGCGTTAGGATGGTAGATACGCAGTATTTT. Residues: CASSWGLAGGVRMVDTQYF.

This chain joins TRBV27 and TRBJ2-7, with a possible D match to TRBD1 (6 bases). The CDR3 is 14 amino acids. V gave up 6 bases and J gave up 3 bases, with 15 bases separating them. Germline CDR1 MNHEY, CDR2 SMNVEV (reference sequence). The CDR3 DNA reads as TGTGCCAGCAGCACCGGGACAACGGGCTACGAGCAGTACTTC. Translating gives CASSTGTTGYEQYF.

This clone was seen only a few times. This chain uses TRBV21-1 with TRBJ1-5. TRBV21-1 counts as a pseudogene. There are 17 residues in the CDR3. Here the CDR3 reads CASSPPPAGGSNQPQHF. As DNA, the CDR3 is TGTGCCAGCAGCCCTCCCCCTGCGGGGGGGAGCAATCAGCCCCAGCATTTT.

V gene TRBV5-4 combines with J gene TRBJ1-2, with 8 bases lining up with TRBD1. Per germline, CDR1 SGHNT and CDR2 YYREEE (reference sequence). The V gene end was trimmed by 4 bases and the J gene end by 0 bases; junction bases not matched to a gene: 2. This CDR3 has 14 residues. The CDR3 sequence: CASSGQGANYGYTF. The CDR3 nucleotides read TGTGCCAGCAGCGGACAGGGAGCTAACTATGGCTACACCTTC.

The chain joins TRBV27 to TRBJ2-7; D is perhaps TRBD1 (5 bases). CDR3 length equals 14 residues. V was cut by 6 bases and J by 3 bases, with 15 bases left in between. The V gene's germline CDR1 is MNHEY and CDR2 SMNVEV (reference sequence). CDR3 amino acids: CASSLGRRSYEQYF. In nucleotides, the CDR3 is TGTGCCAGCAGCCTGGGGCGACGAAGCTACGAGCAGTACTTC.

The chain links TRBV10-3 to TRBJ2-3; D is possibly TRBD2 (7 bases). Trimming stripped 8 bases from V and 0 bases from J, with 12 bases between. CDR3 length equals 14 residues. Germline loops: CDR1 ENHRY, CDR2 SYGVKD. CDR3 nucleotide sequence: TGTGCCATCCAGAGGGGGGGAAGCACAGATACGCAGTATTTT. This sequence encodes CAIQRGGSTDTQYF.

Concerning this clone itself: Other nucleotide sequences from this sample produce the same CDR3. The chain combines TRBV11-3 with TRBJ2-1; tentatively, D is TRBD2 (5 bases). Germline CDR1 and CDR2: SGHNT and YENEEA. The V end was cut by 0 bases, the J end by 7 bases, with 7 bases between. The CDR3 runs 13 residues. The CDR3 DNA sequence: TGTGCCAGCAGCTTAGATCGCGGGAATGAGCAGTTCTTC. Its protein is CASSLDRGNEQFF.

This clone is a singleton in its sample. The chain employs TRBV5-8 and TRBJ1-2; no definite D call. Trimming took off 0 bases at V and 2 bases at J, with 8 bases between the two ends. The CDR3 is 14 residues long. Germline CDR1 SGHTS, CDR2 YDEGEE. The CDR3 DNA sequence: TGTGCCAGCAGCTTGGGTGCAGGCAACTATGGCTACACCTTC. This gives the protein CASSLGAGNYGYTF.

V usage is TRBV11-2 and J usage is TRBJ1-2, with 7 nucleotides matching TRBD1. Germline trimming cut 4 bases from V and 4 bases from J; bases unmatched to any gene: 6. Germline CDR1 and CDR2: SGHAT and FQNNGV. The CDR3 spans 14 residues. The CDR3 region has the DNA TGTGCCAGCAGCTGGTCGGGACAGTTCTATGGCTACACCTTC. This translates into CASSWSGQFYGYTF.

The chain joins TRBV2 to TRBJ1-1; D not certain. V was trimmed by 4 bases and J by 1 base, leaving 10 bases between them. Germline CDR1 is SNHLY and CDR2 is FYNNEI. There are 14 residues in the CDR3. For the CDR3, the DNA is TGTGCCAGCAGTGCGTCTCGGAGGAACACTGAAGCTTTCTTT. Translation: CASSASRRNTEAFF.

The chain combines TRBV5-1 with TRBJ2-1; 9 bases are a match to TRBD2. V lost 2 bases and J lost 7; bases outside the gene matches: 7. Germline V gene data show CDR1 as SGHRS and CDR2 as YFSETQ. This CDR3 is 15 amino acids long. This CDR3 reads CASSLGLAGINEQFF. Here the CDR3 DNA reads TGCGCCAGCAGCTTAGGGCTAGCGGGGATAAATGAGCAGTTCTTC.

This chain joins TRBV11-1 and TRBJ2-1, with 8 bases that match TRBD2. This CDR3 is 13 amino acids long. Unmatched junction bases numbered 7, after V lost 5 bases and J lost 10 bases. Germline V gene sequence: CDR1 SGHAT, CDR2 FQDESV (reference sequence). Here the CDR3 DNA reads TGTGCCAGCAGCCCGGGACTAGTCAACGAGCAGTTCTTC. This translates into CASSPGLVNEQFF.

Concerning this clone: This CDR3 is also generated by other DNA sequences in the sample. CDR3 in DNA: TGTGCCAGCAGCCCCTTCGACAGGGCGAACACTGAAGCTTTCTTT. Translated: CASSPFDRANTEAFF. The V and J genes are TRBV5-6 and TRBJ1-1; 7 nucleotides match TRBD1. Germline V gives CDR1 SGHDT, CDR2 YYEEEE. This CDR3 has 15 residues. With V trimmed by 4 bases and J by 1 base, 7 bases remained unmatched.

For the CDR3, the DNA is TGTGCCAGCAGTCCCACGGCAGGAGATACGCAGTATTTT. Translating gives CASSPTAGDTQYF. V usage is TRBV2 and J usage is TRBJ2-3; D remains ambiguous. The ends were cut back, 5 bases at V and 5 bases at J, with 11 bases in the middle. From germline, CDR1 is SNHLY and CDR2 FYNNEI. This CDR3 is built from 13 residues.

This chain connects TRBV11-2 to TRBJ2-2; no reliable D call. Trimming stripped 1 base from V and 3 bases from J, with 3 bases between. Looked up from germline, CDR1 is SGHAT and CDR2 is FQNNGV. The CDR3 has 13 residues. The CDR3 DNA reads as TGTGCCAGCAGCTTAGTCTACACCGGGGAGCTGTTTTTT. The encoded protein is CASSLVYTGELFF.

The CDR3 nucleotides are TGTGCCAGCTCGACACCCTATGACACGAGCCGCGGGGGGACCGGGGAGCTGTTTTTT. Protein sequence: CASSTPYDTSRGGTGELFF. This sequence joins TRBV18 and TRBJ2-2; 8 bases agree with TRBD2. This CDR3 region has 19 residues. V gave up 6 bases and J gave up 5 bases; unmatched junction bases: 20. Germline loops: CDR1 KGHSH, CDR2 LQKENI.